This T cell receptor beta chain emerged from a study of T cells expressing NK-cell markers. Study-level information: The TCR beta repertoires originated in sorted CD3+CD56+NKG2C+, CD3+CD56+NKG2C- and CD3+CD56-NKG2C+ T cells. HCMV seropositivity characterized seven of the eight sequenced donors, and seronegativity one.

Concerning this clonotype: Its antigen remains unknown.

Study-level results: Where several donors were concerned, these clonotypes also led the CD3+CD56-NKG2C+ fraction.

Template switching by 5'RACE with UMIs generated the TCR beta cDNA. TCRdb re-called the 5' RACE reads and gives one entry per CDR3 protein, without DNA. Recorded here are a few hundred thousand distinct CDR3 sequences; the top ten clones represent around 4.9%. The origin of this receptor is a man between 18 and 69 years old in good health. The sample consisted of blood T cells: a sorted CD56 or NKG2C T cell subset, CD4+ or CD8+ T cells, or bulk PBMC T cells (not recorded which).

The CDR3 sequence is CASRQGSDSPLHF. The chain is built from TRBV3-1 and TRBJ1-6. Germline V lookup: CDR1 LGHDT, CDR2 YNNKEL (reference sequence). This CDR3 contains 13 residues.